These T cell receptor beta chains were read from a single sample in a study of identical twins. TCRdb used MiXCR to reprocess the 5' RACE reads, holding one entry per CDR3 protein. Of hundreds of thousands of distinct CDR3 sequences listed, roughly 7.2% are singletons. This sample was also put to use in a study of yellow fever vaccine responses in identical twins.

Sequencing was done on a sample of PBMCs. The receptor set was obtained from a young woman in good health. Both conserved end residues are part of each CDR3. A D gene is named only where the DNA matches it firmly. For some rows the clone size is stated as once, few or many, or as a class when expanded; others skip it.

size | J | D | V | DNA | CDR3
. | TRBJ1-2 | . | TRBV7-8 | TGTGCCAGCAGCTTAGCGGCCGGGCCACTCTATGGCTACACCTTC | CASSLAAGPLYGYTF
. | TRBJ2-7 | . | TRBV18 | TGTGCCAGCTCACCAAGGGTGACAGGAAGCTACGAGCAGTACTTC | CASSPRVTGSYEQYF
many | TRBJ1-4 | TRBD1 | TRBV12-3/TRBV12-4 | TGTGCCAGCAGATCCACAGGGGTTGGGGAAAAACTGTTTTTT | CASRSTGVGEKLFF
. | TRBJ1-1 | . | TRBV11-2 | TGTGCCAGCAGCTTAGAGCAGGGTTTGGTGAACACTGAAGCTTTCTTT | CASSLEQGLVNTEAFF
many | TRBJ2-7 | TRBD2 | TRBV2 | TGTGCCAGCAGTGCGGGCCAGCGGGAGCTCTACTACGAGCAGTACTTC | CASSAGQRELYYEQYF
many | TRBJ2-1 | TRBD1 | TRBV7-6 | TGTGCCAGCAGCTTAAGGGACAGGATTTACAATGAGCAGTTCTTC | CASSLRDRIYNEQFF
. | TRBJ2-7 | TRBD1 | TRBV28 | TGTGCCTGTACGGGGACAGGTACTTACGAGCAGTACTTC | CACTGTGTYEQYF
. | TRBJ2-1 | . | TRBV11-2 | TGTGCCAGCAGCTTGTTTGGTGATCGGTACAATGAGCAGTTCTTC | CASSLFGDRYNEQFF
. | TRBJ1-6 | . | TRBV5-1 | TGCGCCAGCAGCTTTACACCAGACAGTACCTATAATTCACCCCTCCACTTT | CASSFTPDSTYNSPLHF
few | TRBJ2-2 | . | TRBV20-1 | TGCAGTGCTAGGAAACAGGGCGGGCACACCGGGGAGCTGTTTTTT | CSARKQGGHTGELFF
many | TRBJ1-5 | . | TRBV12-3/TRBV12-4 | TGTGCCAGCAGTCCGGGGTTGGGGGTGGTTAATCAGCCCCAGCATTTT | CASSPGLGVVNQPQHF
many | TRBJ2-5 | TRBD2 | TRBV5-1 | TGCGCCAGCAGCATCGGACTAGCGGGAGATACCCAGTACTTC | CASSIGLAGDTQYF
. | TRBJ2-3 | . | TRBV7-6 | TGTGCCAGCAGCTTAGGCCTATTGAGCGGCCCGACGGTAACAGATACGCAGTATTTT | CASSLGLLSGPTVTDTQYF
few | TRBJ1-1 | . | TRBV10-3 | TGTGCCATCAGTGAGTCTAGTATTGAAGCTTTCTTT | CAISESSIEAFF
few | TRBJ1-5 | . | TRBV2 | TGTGCCAGCAGTGAACGACAAGATCAGCCCCAGCATTTT | CASSERQDQPQHF
many | TRBJ2-7 | TRBD2 | TRBV10-3 | TGTGCCATCAGTCGCGGGGGGTCAGAAACCTACGAGCAGTACTTC | CAISRGGSETYEQYF
many | TRBJ2-2 | TRBD2 | TRBV5-1 | TGCGCCAGCAGCGAGACTAGCGGGAGGAACACCGGGGAGCTGTTTTTT | CASSETSGRNTGELFF
many | TRBJ1-2 | . | TRBV7-9 | TGTGCCAGCAGTTACGACAGTTACTATGGCTACACCTTC | CASSYDSYYGYTF
many | TRBJ2-2 | . | TRBV6-5 | TGTGCCAGCAGTTACGATCCAACCTCCACCGGGGAGCTGTTTTTT | CASSYDPTSTGELFF
few | TRBJ2-1 | . | TRBV6-5 | TGTGCCAGCAGTTACTCGAGTTTGCGCGTTGATGAGCAGTTCTTC | CASSYSSLRVDEQFF
. | TRBJ2-2 | TRBD2 | TRBV12-3/TRBV12-4 | TGTGCCATTACCCCTATGTCGGGACTAGCCACCGGGGAGCTGTTTTTT | CAITPMSGLATGELFF
. | TRBJ2-3 | TRBD2 | TRBV10-3 | TGTGCCATCAGTGAGTCGGGGACTAAAGGGGATACGCAGTATTTT | CAISESGTKGDTQYF
many | TRBJ2-1 | . | TRBV6-2/TRBV6-3 | TGTGCCAGCAGCACCGGAAATTACGGGGGTGAGCAGTTCTTC | CASSTGNYGGEQFF
few | TRBJ2-5 | . | TRBV2 | TGTGCCAGCAGGAGGTGGATTACGACAGGGAGGAACGAGGAGACCCAGTACTTC | CASRRWITTGRNEETQYF
. | TRBJ2-1 | . | TRBV20-1 | TGCAGTGCTAGAGTCCGTGCGCCGGGTTACAATGAGCAGTTCTTC | CSARVRAPGYNEQFF
. | TRBJ2-7 | TRBD1 | TRBV6-5 | TGTGCCAGCAGTTTCGCGGGACAGGCCTCCTACGAGCAGTACTTC | CASSFAGQASYEQYF
many | TRBJ2-1 | TRBD1 | TRBV28 | TGTGCCAGCAGTCGGACAGGGTTGAATGGTGAGCAGTTCTTC | CASSRTGLNGEQFF
many | TRBJ2-7 | TRBD2 | TRBV5-8 | TGTGCCAGCAGCCCCTACGGGGGGAGCGAGCAGTACTTC | CASSPYGGSEQYF
. | TRBJ1-1 | TRBD1 | TRBV29-1 | TGCAGCGGGACTGGACAGGAGAACACTGAAGCTTTCTTT | CSGTGQENTEAFF
many | TRBJ2-5 | . | TRBV24-1 | TGTGCCACCAGTGACCCGGGAAGCAAGGGGGAGACCCAGTACTTC | CATSDPGSKGETQYF
. | TRBJ2-1 | . | TRBV7-7 | TGTGCCAGCAGCTTAGCGGGGCCCCGTAAAGGGTCCAGAGACAATGAGCAGTTCTTC | CASSLAGPRKGSRDNEQFF
many | TRBJ2-2 | TRBD1 | TRBV3-1 | TGTGCCAGCAGCCAAGACTGGGACAGAAGCAGCAGGGAGCTGTTTTTT | CASSQDWDRSSRELFF
. | TRBJ2-7 | . | TRBV10-3 | TGTGCCGCCAGTTCCAGCTCCTACGAGCAGTACTTC | CAASSSSYEQYF
many | TRBJ2-1 | TRBD2 | TRBV4-1 | TGCGCCAGCAGCCCTACTAGCGGAACCTACAATGAGCAGTTCTTC | CASSPTSGTYNEQFF
many | TRBJ1-5 | . | TRBV12-3/TRBV12-4 | TGTGCCAGCAGCCGGTCTGGGGCACAACTACGCAATCAGCCCCAGCATTTT | CASSRSGAQLRNQPQHF
. | TRBJ1-2 | . | TRBV2 | TGTGCCAGCAGTGATAGGAGGGGTTACTATGGCTACACCTTC | CASSDRRGYYGYTF
. | TRBJ2-5 | . | TRBV29-1 | TGCAGCGTAGCTGGGACACCACGGGAGACCCAGTACTTC | CSVAGTPRETQYF
. | TRBJ1-6 | . | TRBV6-1 | TGTGCCAGCAGCGACTTGGGGGGCGGGGATTCACCCCTCCACTTT | CASSDLGGGDSPLHF
many | TRBJ1-1 | . | TRBV3-1 | TGTGCCAGCAGCCCGGGTTTGGCGAACACTGAAGCTTTCTTT | CASSPGLANTEAFF
. | TRBJ2-3 | . | TRBV20-1 | TGCAGTGCTAGAGATCTGCAGACCACAGATACGCAGTATTTT | CSARDLQTTDTQYF
many | TRBJ2-1 | TRBD1 | TRBV20-1 | TGCAGTGCTAGAATCACCGGGACAGATCTTTATTTTCCCCATGAGCAGTTCTTC | CSARITGTDLYFPHEQFF
. | TRBJ2-3 | . | TRBV2 | TGTGCCAGCAGTGGGAAGGGACGTCCAGATACGCAGTATTTT | CASSGKGRPDTQYF
many | TRBJ1-4 | TRBD1 | TRBV5-1 | TGTGCCAGCAGCTTAGCTGGGACAGGAAACGAAAAACTGTTTTTT | CASSLAGTGNEKLFF
few | TRBJ2-2 | TRBD2 | TRBV12-3/TRBV12-4 | TGTGCCAGCAGGCCCCCGGGACTAGCTTCCACCGGGGAGCTGTTTTTT | CASRPPGLASTGELFF
. | TRBJ1-2 | . | TRBV9 | TGTGCCAGCAGCCCCCGTATGGGACCTGGTTATGGCTACACCTTC | CASSPRMGPGYGYTF
. | TRBJ2-3 | TRBD2 | TRBV20-1 | TGCTGTGCTAGAGATCTAGGGACTAGCGGGAGGGCCGGGGCAGATACGCAGTATTTT | CCARDLGTSGRAGADTQYF
. | TRBJ2-2 | . | TRBV7-2 | TGTGCCAGCAGCTTAGGACTTCACACCGGGGAGCTGTTTTTT | CASSLGLHTGELFF
. | TRBJ2-1 | TRBD2 | TRBV29-1 | TGCAGCATTAGCGGGACCCACTACAATGAGCAGTTCTTC | CSISGTHYNEQFF
many | TRBJ1-5 | . | TRBV5-5 | TGTGCCAGCAGCTTGGCCGGACCCGATTATATTGGCAATCAGCCCCAGCATTTT | CASSLAGPDYIGNQPQHF
many | TRBJ2-1 | TRBD2 | TRBV5-5 | TGTGCCAGCAGCCAAACTAGCGGCCCGTGGAATGAGCAGTTCTTC | CASSQTSGPWNEQFF
. | TRBJ1-1 | . | TRBV12-3/TRBV12-4 | TGTGCCAGCACCCAGGGGACACAGTTGAACACTGAAGCTTTCTTT | CASTQGTQLNTEAFF
few | TRBJ1-1 | . | TRBV4-1 | TGCGCCAGCAGCCAACCGGGAGGCACTGAAGCTTTCTTT | CASSQPGGTEAFF
few | TRBJ2-5 | TRBD2 | TRBV5-1 | TGCGCCAGCAGCTGGGAGGGTCTCGACCAAGAGACCCAGTACTTC | CASSWEGLDQETQYF
few | TRBJ2-3 | . | TRBV10-3 | TGTGCCATCAGTGTTATGGGGGGCAGAGATACGCAGTATTTT | CAISVMGGRDTQYF
. | TRBJ1-1 | . | TRBV7-9 | TGTGCCAGCAGCTACAGGGAGACCACTGAAGCTTTCTTT | CASSYRETTEAFF
few | TRBJ1-4 | . | TRBV2 | TGTGCCAGCACTGACTCGGCGACCCCTAAGGAAAAACTGTTTTTT | CASTDSATPKEKLFF
many | TRBJ1-2 | TRBD1 | TRBV28 | TGTGCCAGCAGTTTGATAGCCTGGACAGGACCTAACTATGGCTACACCTTC | CASSLIAWTGPNYGYTF
many | TRBJ2-2 | . | TRBV12-3/TRBV12-4 | TGTGCCAGCAGTTTAGCGAGACGCACCGGGGAGCTGTTTTTT | CASSLARRTGELFF
few | TRBJ2-1 | TRBD1 | TRBV11-3 | TGTGCCAGCAGCTTCTCCCCCCGGACAGGCTACAATGAGCAGTTCTTC | CASSFSPRTGYNEQFF